Listed here is a single TCR beta chain. Its antigen is not yet known. Per-base qualities were not stored, and no clone one base away is much larger. The data stem from a study of OX40 agonist ivuxolimab in advanced cancers. Some background on the complete study: The costimulatory receptor OX40 (CD134) was targeted by ivuxolimab, a fully human IgG2 agonistic monoclonal antibody. Intravenous ivuxolimab was administered to patients every 2 weeks at six dose levels: 0.01, 0.1, 0.3, 1.5, 3 and 10 mg/kg. Of the roughly 53 patients in dose escalation, 19 had hepatocellular carcinoma, about 15 had melanoma, 9 had renal cell carcinoma and 9 had head and neck cancer. In the dose-escalation cohort, around 80% of patients were male, and the mean age was 60 years with a range of roughly 23 to 90. Patients were allowed to have had prior anti-PD-1, anti-PD-L1 or anti-CTLA-4 therapy, and around two fifths of the dose-escalation patients had been treated with checkpoint inhibitors. Partial responses were achieved by three dose-escalation patients, of whom one had hepatocellular carcinoma and two had cutaneous melanoma. The purpose of peripheral TCRbeta sequencing was to test whether ivuxolimab changed TCR sequence diversity and led to clonal T-cell expansion. The paper describes the monotherapy dose-escalation part (N ≈ 50 patients) of the phase I trial of ivuxolimab. The study at large found these results: In the 0.1-3.0 mg/kg groups, partial responders had among the lowest normalized peripheral clonal expansion, particularly in CD8+ T cells. Low levels of normalized T-cell clonal expansion were also seen in some patients who did not respond. At doses of 0.1 to 3.0 mg/kg, clonal expansion of both CD4+ and CD8+ T cells in blood was seen between baseline and week 6. Which antigens the clonally expanded peripheral T cells were specific for was not determined. After ivuxolimab, expanded clones were on average more numerous among CD8+ T cells than among CD4+ T cells.

Genomic DNA was isolated from the sorted cells so that the TCRbeta CDR3 region could be sequenced. TCRbeta CDR3 regions were sequenced using the immunoSEQ Assay. The table was pulled from immuneACCESS by TCRdb, which kept in-frame rearrangements only. Such tables lose some clones; where checked, under half of the loss comes from unresolved V genes, and the rest has no known cause. The sample profile shows roughly 27,000 clones; about 86% of them were found once. Of the sample, about 34% is held by the ten largest clones. Patients with a history of autoimmune disease or receiving systemic immunosuppression were excluded from the trial. Peripheral blood for TCR sequencing was drawn from every dose cohort at baseline, at cycle 4 day 1 and at cycle 7 day 1. Samples were obtained from an open-label, multicenter, first-in-human phase I dose-escalation trial of ivuxolimab. The trial enrolled adults with locally advanced or metastatic head and neck squamous cell, hepatocellular, melanoma or renal cell carcinoma. Before TCR sequencing, CD4+ T cells and CD8+ T cells from peripheral blood were sorted into separate populations.

The source was CD4+ or CD8+ T cells sorted from blood, collected in a trial of the OX40 agonist ivuxolimab. This receptor was obtained from an adult with an advanced solid tumor such as melanoma, head and neck, liver or kidney cancer.

The sequenced DNA is TGTGCCAGCAGCTTATTAGTGGGACAGTATAATTCACCCCTCCACTTT. This gives the protein CASSLLVGQYNSPLHF. Recombination connected TRBV11-2 to TRBJ1-6; 7 nucleotides in the junction match TRBD1. Reading the germline V gene gives CDR1 SGHAT and CDR2 FQNNGV. V trim: 2 bases; J trim: 4 bases; unmatched bases: 5. Counted from cysteine to phenylalanine, this CDR3 has 16 amino acids. Only the CDR3 DNA stays, 48 bases, in frame from base 1.